The clone carrying this T cell receptor (beta chain) was recorded only once. Pretreatment sampling and on-treatment sampling together yielded between 1 and 8 samples for each patient. This sample was included in a study of PD-L1 blockade in urothelial cancer. Whole-study context: From 2014, patients received atezolizumab, given as 1,200 mg intravenously every 3 weeks. Of about 29 patients, some 24 were males with bladder-origin urothelial cancer. The researchers analyzed blood 3 weeks (second dose) and 6 weeks after treatment start.

Between the trimmed V and J ends, which lost 7 bases and 7 bases, there was a span of 16 bases. The CDR3 loop spans 13 amino acids. CDR1 and CDR2 from the germline V gene are MNHNY and SVGAGI (reference sequence). Assay: immunoSEQ multiplex PCR; the TCRdb copy retains only in-frame clones and omits some. The table lists fewer than 30,000 clones, 84% of them singletons. The sample consisted of PBMCs, taken around atezolizumab (anti-PD-L1) treatment. The sequence derives from a man in his 70s with urothelial cancer. The V call is TRBV6-6, the J call TRBJ1-2; the D gene is possibly TRBD1 (5 bases). CDR3 nucleotide sequence: TGTGCCAGCACTACGGGGGTCCAAGGTGGCTACACCTTC. Protein: CASTTGVQGGYTF.